The source of this T cell receptor (beta chain) is a study of blood T cells in healthy people across ages. Next came a second PCR, run for roughly 7 to 12 cycles, which used a sample-barcoded 5' primer along with a J-beta primer mix. TCRdb itself ran the 5' RACE reads through MiXCR, one entry per CDR3 protein. The sample has roughly 1,500,000 distinct CDR3 sequences, roughly 40% seen once; the top ten hold roughly 8.2%. Turning to this clonotype: Its matching antigen is unknown.

CDR1 SNHLY and CDR2 FYNNEI come from the germline V gene. The V gene end was trimmed by 7 bases and the J gene end by 6 bases; junction bases not matched to a gene: 8. There are 13 residues in the CDR3. Study outcomes and limitations: Changes in expanded clonotypes were possibly confounded, as the CMV status of donors was unknown. Older individuals had lower TCR beta diversity per million T cells (the decline was roughly linear). With unsorted PBMCs, a conclusive comparison of naive versus antigen-experienced cells was not possible. Diversity estimates from one million T cells were considered underestimates.

Source material: blood. The rearrangement joins TRBV2 to TRBJ2-7, with 8 bases aligning to TRBD2. The TCR sequence derives from a woman aged 18 to 35 in good health. The CDR3 region is CASTWTSFTEQYF. The CDR3 DNA is TGTGCCAGCACGTGGACTAGCTTTACCGAGCAGTACTTC.